Given below is one T cell receptor (beta chain) in context. Antigen unknown. V dropped 4 bases and J dropped 3 bases, with 13 bases sitting between them. The CDR3 runs to 14 residues. The V gene's germline CDR1 is SGHRS and CDR2 YFSETQ. This entry belongs to a study of T cells after posttransplantation cyclophosphamide. Whole-study results and caveats: Donor-recipient repertoire similarity was low at 1-2 months, rising over year one.

The data were produced by immunoSEQ multiplex PCR, yet TCRdb's version contains in-frame clones alone and is incomplete. This sample has around 23,000 clones; roughly 67% occur once, and the top ten carry over 0.65%. The sequencing sample was made of memory CD4+ T cells sorted from PBMCs. This chain joins TRBV5-1 and TRBJ1-2; possible D gene TRBD1, 6 bases. The sequence derives from a woman aged 55-69 years in good health, CMV-negative, and a related stem cell transplant donor. The CDR3 DNA is TGCGCCAGCAGCCCCGCGCGGACAGACTATGGCTACACCTTC. Translated: CASSPARTDYGYTF.